What follows are 27 T cell receptor beta chains derived from one specimen sequenced in a study of T cell responses to AZD1222 COVID-19 vaccine. Repertoires were generated with immunoSEQ multiplex PCR, while TCRdb's copy carries only in-frame clones and drops some. The sample yields about 130,000 clones, roughly 93% seen once. The sequences come from peripheral blood, collected 28 days after the second AZD1222 dose. These receptors were obtained from an adult who received the AZD1222 COVID-19 vaccine.

This sequence joins TRBV4-2 and TRBJ2-2; D not resolved. CDR3 length: 15 amino acids. Trimming pared 0 bases from V and 2 bases from J, leaving 7 bases between. Germline assignment: CDR1 LGHNA and CDR2 YNFKEQ. The CDR3 loop reads CASSQDQLNTGELFF. Here the CDR3 DNA reads TGTGCCAGCAGCCAAGATCAACTTAACACCGGGGAGCTGTTTTTT.

The chain links TRBV10-3 to TRBJ2-1; D is perhaps TRBD1 (6 bases). Trimming left V 6 bases short and J 9 bases short, with 27 bases between. Germline loops: CDR1 ENHRY, CDR2 SYGVKD. The CDR3 extends over 17 amino acids. The CDR3 region has the DNA TGTGCCATCAGACCGCTAAATATGACAGGTCTAAAGGGTGAGCAGTTCTTC. Encoded protein: CAIRPLNMTGLKGEQFF.

This rearrangement joins TRBV5-1 to TRBJ2-7, with 11 bases matching TRBD2. Germline-derived CDR1 and CDR2 are SGHRS and YFSETQ. The CDR3 runs to 15 residues. Trimming took 4 bases from V and 2 from J; bases not matched to a gene: 5. The CDR3 nucleotides are TGCGCCAGCAGCGCGCTAGCGGGAGGAACCTACGAGCAGTACTTC. The encoded protein is CASSALAGGTYEQYF.

Here the CDR3 reads CAISESPLSNGYTF. The CDR3 DNA reads as TGTGCCATCAGTGAAAGCCCCCTCTCGAATGGCTACACCTTC. The chain recombines TRBV10-3 with TRBJ1-2; no firm D call. Germline V lookup: CDR1 ENHRY, CDR2 SYGVKD. Trimming left V 3 bases short and J 6 bases short, with 14 bases between. The CDR3 runs 14 residues.

The V gene is TRBV6-4, the J gene TRBJ1-6; D remains unclear. The CDR3 is made up of 13 amino acids. Germline values: CDR1 MRHNA, CDR2 SNTAGT. Trimming left V 3 bases short and J 4 bases short, with 4 bases between. CDR3 in DNA: TGTGCCAGCAGTGAACATTATAATTCACCCCTCCACTTT. It yields the protein CASSEHYNSPLHF.

This clone appeared a few times. The chain is built from TRBV5-1 and TRBJ2-7, with TRBD2 matching over 7 bases. This CDR3 spans 18 amino acids. V trimming: 2 bases; J trimming: 2 bases; junction bases outside the gene matches: 16. Germline V lookup: CDR1 SGHRS, CDR2 YFSETQ. CDR3 amino acids: CASSFGPRAQRDAYEQYF. In DNA form, the CDR3 reads TGCGCCAGCAGCTTTGGGCCTAGGGCTCAGCGGGACGCCTACGAGCAGTACTTC.

The rearrangement joins TRBV19 to TRBJ1-1; D not certain. CDR3 length equals 13 residues. V shed 7 bases and J shed 1 base, with 10 bases lying between them. Germline CDR1 reads LNHDA; CDR2 reads SQIVND (reference sequence). The DNA of the CDR3 is TGTGCCAGTATCCTCCTTCCGAACACTGAAGCTTTCTTT. Amino acid sequence: CASILLPNTEAFF.

CDR3 protein: CAISEMGLQNIQYF. The CDR3 coding sequence is TGTGCCATCAGTGAAATGGGACTACAGAACATTCAGTACTTC. This rearrangement joins TRBV10-3 to TRBJ2-4; 7 nucleotides line up with TRBD2. Germline loops: CDR1 ENHRY, CDR2 SYGVKD. The ends lost 3 bases at V and 7 bases at J; junction bases unmatched: 6. This CDR3 region has 14 residues.

This chain links TRBV7-9 with TRBJ2-3; D possibly uses TRBD1 or TRBD2 (6 bases each). The length of the CDR3 is 17 residues. Trimming shortened V by 5 bases and J by 4 bases, and 22 bases separated the two germline ends. CDR1 and CDR2 from the germline V gene are SEHNR and FQNEAQ (reference sequence). The CDR3 sequence: CASSPPGAEDMPDTQYF. The CDR3, as DNA: TGTGCCAGCAGCCCCCCGGGGGCAGAAGATATGCCAGATACGCAGTATTTT.

J is TRBJ2-2 and V is TRBV30; D unresolved. CDR3 size: 13 residues. The germline gives CDR1 GTSNPN, CDR2 SVGIG (reference sequence). V was pared by 4 bases and J by 4 bases, with 10 bases between. The CDR3 sequence is CAWNSGPTGELFF. Written as DNA, the CDR3 is TGTGCCTGGAATTCAGGTCCCACCGGGGAGCTGTTTTTT.

This chain connects TRBV19 to TRBJ2-3; no clear D gene. Per the germline V gene, CDR1 is LNHDA and CDR2 is SQIVND (reference sequence). The CDR3 runs to 14 residues. V was trimmed by 7 bases and J by 6 bases, leaving 17 bases between them. The CDR3 sequence: CASTLSDWTDTQYF. The CDR3 region has the DNA TGTGCCAGTACCCTAAGTGATTGGACGGATACGCAGTATTTT. Using reference TRBV19 and TRBJ2-3 for the parts outside the CDR3, the full variable domain is DGGITQSPKYLFRKEGQNVTLSCEQNLNHDAMYWYRQDPGQGLRLIYYSQIVNDFQKGDIAEGYSVSREKKESFPLTVTSAQKNPTAFYLCASTLSDWTDTQYFGPGTRLTVL.

This chain joins TRBV5-1 and TRBJ1-1, with TRBD1 matching over 8 bases. Unmatched junction bases numbered 2, after V lost 1 base and J lost 0 bases. The CDR3 has 15 amino acids. Germline values: CDR1 SGHRS, CDR2 YFSETQ. For the CDR3, the DNA is TGCGCCAGCAGCTTGACGGGACAGGTGAACACTGAAGCTTTCTTT. Its translation is CASSLTGQVNTEAFF. The variable domain in full, completed from reference TRBV5-1 and TRBJ1-1, reads KAGVTQTPRYLIKTRGQQVTLSCSPISGHRSVSWYQQTPGQGLQFLFEYFSETQRNKGNFPGRFSGRQFSNSRSEMNVSTLELGDSALYLCASSLTGQVNTEAFFGQGTRLTVV.

This chain uses TRBV7-9 with TRBJ2-7, with 7 bases matching TRBD1. The germline CDR1 and CDR2 sequences are SEHNR and FQNEAQ (reference sequence). V gave up 1 base and J gave up 6 bases; unmatched junction bases: 6. The length of the CDR3 is 14 residues. CDR3 nucleotides: TGTGCCAGCAGCTTAGGACAGGGAAGAAGCGAGCAGTACTTC. Residues: CASSLGQGRSEQYF.

The V and J genes are TRBV11-2 and TRBJ1-2; 10 bases align to TRBD1. Germline trimming cut 7 bases from V and 8 bases from J; bases unmatched to any gene: 7. The CDR3 has 13 amino acids. Germline V lookup: CDR1 SGHAT, CDR2 FQNNGV. The CDR3 here is CASTWTGGLGYTF. In DNA form, the CDR3 reads TGTGCCAGCACCTGGACAGGGGGTTTGGGCTACACCTTC.

The chain recombines TRBV5-4 with TRBJ1-5; D not resolved. CDR1 and CDR2 from the germline V gene are SGHNT and YYREEE (reference sequence). The ends were cut back, 3 bases at V and 4 bases at J, with 8 bases in the middle. The CDR3 has 13 amino acids. CDR3 region: CASSWVPNQPQHF. The DNA of the CDR3 is TGTGCCAGCAGCTGGGTGCCGAATCAGCCCCAGCATTTT.

In this sample, this clone turned up once. The gene calls are TRBV7-9 and TRBJ2-2; D not certain. The germline gives CDR1 SEHNR, CDR2 FQNEAQ (reference sequence). The CDR3 consists of 14 residues. V was clipped by 1 base and J by 3 bases, with 6 bases between them. CDR3 in amino acids: CASSLGLYTGELFF. The CDR3 nucleotides read TGTGCCAGCAGCTTAGGGTTGTACACCGGGGAGCTGTTTTTT.

This chain links TRBV5-6 with TRBJ1-2; 9 bases line up with TRBD1. Trimming took 1 base from V and 8 from J; bases not matched to a gene: 6. This CDR3 spans 14 amino acids. Per the germline V gene, CDR1 is SGHDT and CDR2 is YYEEEE. The CDR3 nucleotides read TGTGCCAGCAGCTTGTGGGGACAGGGAGGGGGCTACACCTTC. This sequence encodes CASSLWGQGGGYTF.

This clone was detected only once. The J gene is TRBJ2-7, the V gene TRBV5-1, with 7 bases fitting TRBD2. V trimming: 2 bases; J trimming: 6 bases; junction bases outside the gene matches: 11. This CDR3 region has 15 residues. Germline V lookup: CDR1 SGHRS, CDR2 YFSETQ. CDR3 sequence reads: CASSFGGELRGEQYF. The CDR3 DNA reads as TGCGCCAGCAGCTTTGGGGGGGAGCTAAGAGGCGAGCAGTACTTC.

The chain uses TRBV27 and TRBJ2-1; D gene ambiguous. The germline V gene has CDR1 MNHEY and CDR2 SMNVEV (reference sequence). Trimming removed 0 bases from V and 0 bases from J, with 9 bases in between. CDR3 size: 16 residues. The CDR3 spells CASSLSPQLSYNEQFF. The CDR3 bases are TGTGCCAGCAGTTTATCGCCTCAACTCTCCTACAATGAGCAGTTCTTC.

V is TRBV11-2 and J is TRBJ2-7; 13 bases are shared with TRBD2. V lost 4 bases and J lost 5; bases outside the gene matches: 5. The CDR3 consists of 15 residues. The germline CDR1 and CDR2 sequences are SGHAT and FQNNGV. CDR3 nucleotide sequence: TGTGCCAGCAGCTCGCAAGGACTAGCGGGAGACGAGCAGTACTTC. Amino acids: CASSSQGLAGDEQYF.

The V call is TRBV30, the J call TRBJ1-4, with D unclear. The germline V and J ends were trimmed by 0 bases and 8 bases, with 13 bases remaining between them. The germline V gene encodes CDR1 GTSNPN and CDR2 SVGIG (reference sequence). The CDR3 loop spans 14 amino acids. The CDR3 nucleotides are TGTGCCTGGAGTGTAGACCTTTTGGGGGAAAAACTGTTTTTT. Protein: CAWSVDLLGEKLFF.

This clone was observed a single time. The rearrangement uses TRBV10-3 and TRBJ1-1; a weak D match, TRBD1 (6 bases). V lost 2 bases to trimming and J lost 0 bases, with 7 bases between them. Germline V gene lookup returns CDR1 ENHRY and CDR2 SYGVKD. This CDR3 comprises 14 residues. The CDR3 bases are TGTGCCATCAGTGAGGGACAGATGAACACTGAAGCTTTCTTT. Translating gives CAISEGQMNTEAFF.

The chain couples TRBV19 to TRBJ1-1, with D perhaps matching TRBD1 (5 bases). CDR1 LNHDA and CDR2 SQIVND come from the germline V gene (reference sequence). V gave up 3 bases and J gave up 2 bases, with 10 bases separating them. This CDR3 region has 14 residues. The CDR3 DNA reads as TGTGCCAGTAGTATTTTGGGGACCAACACTGAAGCTTTCTTT. The encoded protein is CASSILGTNTEAFF.

The chain joins TRBV27 to TRBJ2-1, with 10 nucleotides matching TRBD2. The CDR3 has 13 residues. CDR1 and CDR2 from the germline V gene are MNHEY and SMNVEV (reference sequence). V dropped 8 bases and J dropped 14; count of bases not matched to a gene: 12. CDR3 bases: TGTGCCAGCGGGCCACGCGGGACTAGCGATAAGTTCTTC. This translates into CASGPRGTSDKFF.

This clone occurred once. This chain uses TRBV9 with TRBJ1-1; 9 positions agree with TRBD1. After removal of 2 bases from V and 1 base from J, the junction contained 6 bases not matched to a gene. The CDR3 consists of 16 residues. Germline-derived CDR1 and CDR2 are SGDLS and YYNGEE. CDR3 nucleotides: TGTGCCAGCAGCGTGGGGACAGGGCTTAGGAACACTGAAGCTTTCTTT. Translation: CASSVGTGLRNTEAFF.

The J gene is TRBJ1-5, the V gene TRBV5-1, with 8 bases lining up with TRBD1. The CDR3 has 14 residues. Trimming took 4 bases from V and 7 from J; bases not matched to a gene: 7. The V gene's germline CDR1 is SGHRS and CDR2 YFSETQ. The CDR3: CASSPGQGAQPQHF. CDR3 sequence (DNA): TGCGCCAGCAGCCCTGGACAGGGAGCCCAGCCCCAGCATTTT.

DNA of the CDR3: TGTGCCAGCAGCCAAGACAGGGGGCTTATCTATGGCTACACCTTC. This translates into CASSQDRGLIYGYTF. This chain uses TRBV14 with TRBJ1-2; 8 bases are a match to TRBD1. This CDR3 is 15 amino acids long. The junction had 4 bases not matched to a gene; V was cut back by 0 bases and J by 4 bases. Germline V lookup: CDR1 SGHDN, CDR2 FVKESK. The full variable domain, in which reference TRBV14 and TRBJ1-2 provide the parts outside the CDR3, is EAGVTQFPSHSVIEKGQTVTLRCDPISGHDNLYWYRRVMGKEIKFLLHFVKESKQDESGMPNNRFLAERTGGTYSTLKVQPAELEDSGVYFCASSQDRGLIYGYTFGSGTRLTVV.